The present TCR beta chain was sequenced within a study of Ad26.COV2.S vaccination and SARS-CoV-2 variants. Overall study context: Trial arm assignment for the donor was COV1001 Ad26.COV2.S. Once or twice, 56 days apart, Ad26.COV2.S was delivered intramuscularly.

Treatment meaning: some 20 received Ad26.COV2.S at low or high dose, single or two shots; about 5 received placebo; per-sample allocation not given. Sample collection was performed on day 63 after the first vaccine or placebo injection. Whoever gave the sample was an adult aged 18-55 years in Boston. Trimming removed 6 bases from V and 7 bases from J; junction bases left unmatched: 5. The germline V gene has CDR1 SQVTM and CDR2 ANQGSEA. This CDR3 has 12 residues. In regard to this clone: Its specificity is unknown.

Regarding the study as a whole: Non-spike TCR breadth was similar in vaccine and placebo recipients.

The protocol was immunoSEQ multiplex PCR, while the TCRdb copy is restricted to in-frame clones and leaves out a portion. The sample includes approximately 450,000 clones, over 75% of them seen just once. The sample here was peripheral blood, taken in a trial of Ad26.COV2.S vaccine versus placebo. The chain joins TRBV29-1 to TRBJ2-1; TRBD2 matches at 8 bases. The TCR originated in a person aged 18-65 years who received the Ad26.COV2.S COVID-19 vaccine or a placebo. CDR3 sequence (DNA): TGCAGCGTCGGACTAGCCAGGAATGAGCAGTTCTTC. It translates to CSVGLARNEQFF.